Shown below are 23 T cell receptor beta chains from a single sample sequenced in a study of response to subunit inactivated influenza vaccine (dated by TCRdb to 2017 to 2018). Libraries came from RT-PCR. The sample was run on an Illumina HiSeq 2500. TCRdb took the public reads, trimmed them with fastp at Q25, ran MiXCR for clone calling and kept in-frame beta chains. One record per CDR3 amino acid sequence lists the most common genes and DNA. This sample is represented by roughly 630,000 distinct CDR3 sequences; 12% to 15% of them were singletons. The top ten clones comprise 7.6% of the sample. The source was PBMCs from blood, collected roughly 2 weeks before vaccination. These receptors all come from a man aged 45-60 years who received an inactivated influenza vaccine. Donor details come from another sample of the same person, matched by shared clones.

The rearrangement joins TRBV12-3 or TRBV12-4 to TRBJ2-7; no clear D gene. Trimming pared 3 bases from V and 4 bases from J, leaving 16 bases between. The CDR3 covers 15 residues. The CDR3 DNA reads TGTGCCAGCAGTTTCTTCGGTAGGTCCGGGTACGAGCAGTACTTC. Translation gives CASSFFGRSGYEQYF.

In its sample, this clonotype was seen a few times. The CDR3 region has the DNA TGTGCCAGCAGCTTGGGCGAACAAGAGACCCAGTACTTC. Translated, it gives CASSLGEQETQYF. This chain joins TRBV7-2 and TRBJ2-5, with D unclear. Trimming pared 3 bases from V and 2 bases from J, leaving 7 bases between. The CDR3 covers 13 residues. Germline V gene lookup returns CDR1 SGHTA and CDR2 FQGNSA.

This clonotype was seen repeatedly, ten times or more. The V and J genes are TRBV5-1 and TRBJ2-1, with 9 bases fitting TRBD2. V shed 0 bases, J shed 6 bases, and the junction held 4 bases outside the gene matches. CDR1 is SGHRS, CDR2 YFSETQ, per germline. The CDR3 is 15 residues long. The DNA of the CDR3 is TGCGCCAGCAGCTTGGCCCTGCGGGGGGGCAATGAGCAGTTCTTC. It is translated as CASSLALRGGNEQFF. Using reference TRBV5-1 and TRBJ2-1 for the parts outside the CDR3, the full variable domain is KAGVTQTPRYLIKTRGQQVTLSCSPISGHRSVSWYQQTPGQGLQFLFEYFSETQRNKGNFPGRFSGRQFSNSRSEMNVSTLELGDSALYLCASSLALRGGNEQFFGPGTRLTVL.

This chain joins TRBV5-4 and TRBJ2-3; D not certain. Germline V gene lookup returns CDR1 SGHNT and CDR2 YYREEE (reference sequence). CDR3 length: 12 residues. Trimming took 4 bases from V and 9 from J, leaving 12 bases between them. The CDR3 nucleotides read TGTGCCAGCAGCGGAAGACTGGAAACGCAGTATTTT. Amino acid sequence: CASSGRLETQYF.

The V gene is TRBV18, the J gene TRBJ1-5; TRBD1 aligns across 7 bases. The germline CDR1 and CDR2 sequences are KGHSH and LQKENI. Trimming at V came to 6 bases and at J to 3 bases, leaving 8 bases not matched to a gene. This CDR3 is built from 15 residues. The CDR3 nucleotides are TGTGCCAGCTCGAACCGGGACAGCAACAATCAGCCCCAGCATTTT. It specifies CASSNRDSNNQPQHF.

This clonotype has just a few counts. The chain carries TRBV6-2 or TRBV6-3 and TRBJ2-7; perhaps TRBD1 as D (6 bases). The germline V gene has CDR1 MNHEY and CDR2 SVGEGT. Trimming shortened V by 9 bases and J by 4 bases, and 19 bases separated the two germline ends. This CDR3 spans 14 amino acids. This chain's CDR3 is CASCSSGTPYEQYF. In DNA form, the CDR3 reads TGTGCCAGTTGTTCCTCCGGGACACCTTACGAGCAGTACTTC.

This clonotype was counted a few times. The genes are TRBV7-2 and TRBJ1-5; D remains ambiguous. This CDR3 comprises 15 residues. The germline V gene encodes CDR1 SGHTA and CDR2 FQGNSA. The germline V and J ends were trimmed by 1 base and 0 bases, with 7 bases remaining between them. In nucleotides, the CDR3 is TGTGCCAGCAGCTTAGAAAGATATAGCAATCAGCCCCAGCATTTT. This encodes CASSLERYSNQPQHF.

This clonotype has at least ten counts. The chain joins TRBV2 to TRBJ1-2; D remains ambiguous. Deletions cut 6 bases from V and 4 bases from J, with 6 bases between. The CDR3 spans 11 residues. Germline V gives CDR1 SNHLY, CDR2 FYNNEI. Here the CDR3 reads CASRNSYGYTF. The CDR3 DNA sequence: TGTGCCAGCAGAAACTCCTATGGCTACACCTTC.

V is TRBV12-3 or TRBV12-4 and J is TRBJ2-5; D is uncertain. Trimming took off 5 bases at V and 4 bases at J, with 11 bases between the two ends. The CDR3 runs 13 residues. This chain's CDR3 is CASSTPGGETQYF. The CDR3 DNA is TGTGCCAGCAGTACGCCCGGTGGAGAGACCCAGTACTTC.

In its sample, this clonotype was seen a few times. In DNA form, the CDR3 reads TGCGCCAGCAGCTTGGATGCGGGGGGGCCGTCCTACAATGAGCAGTTCTTC. Its protein is CASSLDAGGPSYNEQFF. The J gene is TRBJ2-1, the V gene TRBV5-1, with 9 positions matching TRBD2. The CDR3 contains 17 residues. V trimming: 0 bases; J trimming: 1 base; junction bases outside the gene matches: 5. Germline V gene lookup returns CDR1 SGHRS and CDR2 YFSETQ.

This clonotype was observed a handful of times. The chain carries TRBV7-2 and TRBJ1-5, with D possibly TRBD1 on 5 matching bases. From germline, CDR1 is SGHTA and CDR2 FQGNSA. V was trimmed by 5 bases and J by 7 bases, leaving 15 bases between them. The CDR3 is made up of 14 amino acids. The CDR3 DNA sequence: TGTGCCAGCAGCGAGGGTCAGGGCCGGCAGCCCCAGCATTTT. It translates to CASSEGQGRQPQHF.

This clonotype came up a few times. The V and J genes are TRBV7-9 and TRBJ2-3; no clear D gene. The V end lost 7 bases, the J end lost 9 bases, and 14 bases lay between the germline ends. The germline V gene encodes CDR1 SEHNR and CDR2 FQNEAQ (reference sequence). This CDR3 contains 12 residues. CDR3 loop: CASTISYGTQYF. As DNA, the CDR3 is TGTGCCAGCACTATCAGCTACGGCACGCAGTATTTT.

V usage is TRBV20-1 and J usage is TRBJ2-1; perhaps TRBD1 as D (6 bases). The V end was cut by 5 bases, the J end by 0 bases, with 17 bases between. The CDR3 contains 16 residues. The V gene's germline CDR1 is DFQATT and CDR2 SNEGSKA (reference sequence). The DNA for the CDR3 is TGCAGTGCTCAGGAGGACAGCTTGAGCTCCTACAATGAGCAGTTCTTC. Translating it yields CSAQEDSLSSYNEQFF.

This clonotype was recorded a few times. This chain's CDR3 is CASSQDSGDEQYF. In DNA, the CDR3 is TGTGCCAGCAGCCAAGATTCGGGGGACGAGCAGTACTTC. The rearrangement uses TRBV3-1 and TRBJ2-7; TRBD2 is a possible D gene (6 bases). Germline V gene data show CDR1 as LGHDT and CDR2 as YNNKEL (reference sequence). V lost 0 bases to trimming and J lost 5 bases, with 8 bases between them. The CDR3 sequence is 13 residues long.

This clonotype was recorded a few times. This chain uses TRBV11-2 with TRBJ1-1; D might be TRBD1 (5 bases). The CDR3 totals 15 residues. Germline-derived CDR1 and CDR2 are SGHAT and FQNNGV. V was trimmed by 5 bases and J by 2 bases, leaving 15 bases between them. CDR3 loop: CASSHAPDRNTEAFF. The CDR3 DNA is TGTGCCAGCAGCCACGCCCCAGACAGAAACACTGAAGCTTTCTTT.

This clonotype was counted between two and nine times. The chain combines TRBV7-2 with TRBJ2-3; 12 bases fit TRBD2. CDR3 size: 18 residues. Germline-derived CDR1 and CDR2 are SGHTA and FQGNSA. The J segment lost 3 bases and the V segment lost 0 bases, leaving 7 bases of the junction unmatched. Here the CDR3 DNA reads TGTGCCAGCAGCTTAGCGCTAGCGGGGGGGCCGAGGACAGATACGCAGTATTTT. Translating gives CASSLALAGGPRTDTQYF.

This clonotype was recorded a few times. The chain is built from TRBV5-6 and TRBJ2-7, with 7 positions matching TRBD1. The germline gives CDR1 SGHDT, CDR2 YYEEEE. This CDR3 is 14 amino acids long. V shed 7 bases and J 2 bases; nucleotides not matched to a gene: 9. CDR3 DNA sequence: TGTGCCAGCCGTCTGGGACAGTCCACCTACGAGCAGTACTTC. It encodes CASRLGQSTYEQYF.

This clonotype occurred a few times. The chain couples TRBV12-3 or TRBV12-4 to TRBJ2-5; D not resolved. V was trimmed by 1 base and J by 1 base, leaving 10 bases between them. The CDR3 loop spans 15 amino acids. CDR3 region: CASSLGRRIQETQYF. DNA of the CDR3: TGTGCCAGCAGTTTAGGTCGCCGGATCCAAGAGACCCAGTACTTC.

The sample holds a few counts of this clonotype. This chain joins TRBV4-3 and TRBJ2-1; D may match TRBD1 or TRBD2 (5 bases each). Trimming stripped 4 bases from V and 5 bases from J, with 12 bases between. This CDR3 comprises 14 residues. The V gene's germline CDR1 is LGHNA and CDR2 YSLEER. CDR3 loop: CASSRPGTHNEQFF. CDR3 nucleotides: TGCGCCAGCAGCCGACCCGGGACCCACAATGAGCAGTTCTTC.

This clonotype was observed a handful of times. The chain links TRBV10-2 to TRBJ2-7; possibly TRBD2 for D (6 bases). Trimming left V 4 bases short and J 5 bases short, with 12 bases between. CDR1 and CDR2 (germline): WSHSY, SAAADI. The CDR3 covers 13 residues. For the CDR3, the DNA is TGCGCCAGCAGTGGAACTAGCATTAACGAGCAGTACTTC. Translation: CASSGTSINEQYF.

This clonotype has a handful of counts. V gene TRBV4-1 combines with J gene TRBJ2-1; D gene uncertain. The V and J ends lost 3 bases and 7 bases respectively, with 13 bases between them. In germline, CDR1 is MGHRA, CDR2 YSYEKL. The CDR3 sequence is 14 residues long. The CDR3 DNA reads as TGCGCCAGCAGCCATCCCTGGGCTCAGAATGAGCAGTTCTTC. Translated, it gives CASSHPWAQNEQFF.

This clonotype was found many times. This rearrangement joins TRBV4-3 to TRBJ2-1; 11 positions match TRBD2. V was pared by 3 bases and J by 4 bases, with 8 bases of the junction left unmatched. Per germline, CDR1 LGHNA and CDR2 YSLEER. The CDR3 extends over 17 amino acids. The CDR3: CASSQGTSGSWYNEQFF. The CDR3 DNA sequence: TGCGCCAGCAGCCAGGGGACTAGCGGAAGTTGGTACAATGAGCAGTTCTTC.

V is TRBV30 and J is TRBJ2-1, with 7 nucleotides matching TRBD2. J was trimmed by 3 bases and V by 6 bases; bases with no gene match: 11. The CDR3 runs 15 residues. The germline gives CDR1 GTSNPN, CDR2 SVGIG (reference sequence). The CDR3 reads CACQLGGGNYNEQFF. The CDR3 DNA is TGTGCCTGTCAACTGGGGGGGGGAAACTACAATGAGCAGTTCTTC.